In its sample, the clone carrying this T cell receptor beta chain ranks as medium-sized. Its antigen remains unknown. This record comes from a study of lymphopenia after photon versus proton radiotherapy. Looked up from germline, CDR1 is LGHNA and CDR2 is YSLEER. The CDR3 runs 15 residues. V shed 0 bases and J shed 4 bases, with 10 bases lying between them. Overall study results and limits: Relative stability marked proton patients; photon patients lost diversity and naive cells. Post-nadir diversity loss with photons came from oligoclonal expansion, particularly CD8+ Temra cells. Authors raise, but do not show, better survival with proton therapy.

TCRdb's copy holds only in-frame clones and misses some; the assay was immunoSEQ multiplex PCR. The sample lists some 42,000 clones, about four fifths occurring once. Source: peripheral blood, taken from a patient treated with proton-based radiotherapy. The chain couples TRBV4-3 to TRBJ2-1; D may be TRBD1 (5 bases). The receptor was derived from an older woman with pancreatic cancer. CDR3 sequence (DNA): TGCGCCAGCAGCCAAGACAGGGTAGGGTACAATGAGCAGTTCTTC. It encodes CASSQDRVGYNEQFF.